This T cell receptor (beta chain) comes out of a study of blood T cell repertoires in COVID-19. Study-wide context: Italy, Spain and the United States were the sources of the convalescent and acute COVID-19 samples. PBMCs, B-cell-depleted T cells, or T cells were the source of the cDNA or gDNA that made up the material.

The CDR3 is 14 amino acids. Germline V gene sequence: CDR1 KGHSH, CDR2 LQKENI. V shed 6 bases, J shed 2 bases, and the junction held 6 bases outside the gene matches. In the authors' workflow: Counts of nucleated cells, estimated from reference gene primer amplification, were obtained. Sequencing was performed with immunoSEQ multiplex PCR; in TCRdb, only in-frame clones are kept and a portion is missing. That table is the source of V, J and clone size, and D and trimming were worked out from the DNA. The sample contains 250,000 to 300,000 clones, approximately 87% of which appear only once. The sequenced sample consisted of peripheral blood. The V gene is TRBV18, the J gene TRBJ2-7; 8 bases align to TRBD1. This receptor was identified in a man in his sixties who had recovered from COVID-19. The CDR3 reads CASSHRDRPYEQYF. CDR3 coding DNA: TGTGCCAGCTCCCACAGGGACAGGCCCTACGAGCAGTACTTC.